Following are 7 T cell receptor beta chains from one sample sequenced in a study of blood T cell repertoires in COVID-19. Profiled with immunoSEQ multiplex PCR; TCRdb holds only in-frame clones, not every one. The repertoire holds roughly 20,000 clones, with roughly nine tenths as singletons. Sequencing used peripheral blood. These receptors originate from a human donor in a cohort sampled during active COVID-19.

The V and J genes are TRBV5-4 and TRBJ1-2; the match to TRBD1 covers 7 bases. With 2 bases clipped from V and 3 bases from J, the junction kept 4 bases outside the gene matches. Looked up from germline, CDR1 is SGHNT and CDR2 is YYREEE (reference sequence). CDR3 length: 14 residues. The CDR3 DNA sequence: TGTGCCAGCAGCTTCCGGGACAGAGACTATGGCTACACCTTC. Protein sequence: CASSFRDRDYGYTF.

The chain recombines TRBV10-3 with TRBJ2-2; 10 bases line up with TRBD2. The V and J ends lost 0 bases and 6 bases, in that order; junction bases with no gene match: 7. CDR1 is ENHRY, CDR2 SYGVKD, per germline. The CDR3 has 17 residues. CDR3 protein: CAISESKLAGDPGELFF. The CDR3 DNA reads as TGTGCCATCAGTGAGTCGAAGCTAGCGGGAGACCCCGGGGAGCTGTTTTTT.

This clone is a singleton in its sample. The rearrangement links TRBV11-2 to TRBJ2-1, with 9 bases matching TRBD2. The junction had 11 bases not matched to a gene; V was cut back by 0 bases and J by 8 bases. Germline CDR1 reads SGHAT; CDR2 reads FQNNGV. This CDR3 has 17 amino acids. The CDR3 is CASSLDPVAGGNDEQFF. The CDR3 DNA reads as TGTGCCAGCAGCTTAGATCCGGTGGCGGGAGGGAATGATGAGCAGTTCTTC.

The chain has TRBV19 and TRBJ1-5; D might be TRBD1 (5 bases). Trimming removed 3 bases from V and 0 bases from J, with 15 bases in between. The CDR3 loop spans 17 amino acids. The germline V gene has CDR1 LNHDA and CDR2 SQIVND (reference sequence). The CDR3 loop reads CASSIGRELNSNQPQHF. CDR3 DNA sequence: TGTGCCAGTAGTATCGGCAGGGAACTGAATAGCAATCAGCCCCAGCATTTT.

The chain has TRBV7-2 and TRBJ2-7; the match to TRBD2 covers 10 bases. J was trimmed by 3 bases and V by 0 bases; bases with no gene match: 5. Per germline, CDR1 SGHTA and CDR2 FQGNSA. CDR3 length: 16 amino acids. CDR3 nucleotides: TGTGCCAGCAGCTTAGCGTCTAGCGGGAGCTACTACGAGCAGTACTTC. It translates to CASSLASSGSYYEQYF.

The chain has TRBV27 and TRBJ2-3; D is unclear. This CDR3 is 13 amino acids long. CDR1 and CDR2 from the germline V gene are MNHEY and SMNVEV (reference sequence). Trimming pared 8 bases from V and 3 bases from J, leaving 12 bases between. CDR3 DNA sequence: TGTGCCAGCGCCGGAGCTTGGACAGATACGCAGTATTTT. Amino acid sequence: CASAGAWTDTQYF.

The chain joins TRBV2 to TRBJ2-2; 10 bases line up with TRBD2. The CDR3 runs 15 residues. Germline CDR1 and CDR2: SNHLY and FYNNEI. V was clipped by 6 bases and J by 2 bases; unmatched bases: 3. The CDR3 reads CASRQLAGNTGELFF. The DNA for the CDR3 is TGTGCCAGCAGGCAACTAGCGGGAAACACCGGGGAGCTGTTTTTT. The full variable domain, completed using reference TRBV2 and TRBJ2-2, is EPEVTQTPSHQVTQMGQEVILRCVPISNHLYFYWYRQILGQKVEFLVSFYNNEISEKSEIFDDQFSVERPDGSNFTLKIRSTKLEDSAMYFCASRQLAGNTGELFFGEGSRLTVL.